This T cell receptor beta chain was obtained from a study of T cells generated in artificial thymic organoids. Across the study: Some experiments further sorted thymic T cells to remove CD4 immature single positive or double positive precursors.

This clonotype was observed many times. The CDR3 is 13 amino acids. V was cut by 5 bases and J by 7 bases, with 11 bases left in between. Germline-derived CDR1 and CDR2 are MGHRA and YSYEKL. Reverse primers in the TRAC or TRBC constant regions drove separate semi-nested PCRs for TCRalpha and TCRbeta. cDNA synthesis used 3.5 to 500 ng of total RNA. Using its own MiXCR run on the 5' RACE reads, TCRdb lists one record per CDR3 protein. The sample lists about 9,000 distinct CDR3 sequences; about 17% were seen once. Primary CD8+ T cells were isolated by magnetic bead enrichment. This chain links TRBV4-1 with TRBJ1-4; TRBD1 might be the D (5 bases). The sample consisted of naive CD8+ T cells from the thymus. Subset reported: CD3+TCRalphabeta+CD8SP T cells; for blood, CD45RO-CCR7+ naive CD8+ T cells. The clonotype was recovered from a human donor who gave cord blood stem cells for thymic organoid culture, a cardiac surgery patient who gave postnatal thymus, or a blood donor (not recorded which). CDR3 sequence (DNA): TGCGCCAGCAGCTCAGGGCTTAGTGAAAAACTGTTTTTT. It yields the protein CASSSGLSEKLFF.